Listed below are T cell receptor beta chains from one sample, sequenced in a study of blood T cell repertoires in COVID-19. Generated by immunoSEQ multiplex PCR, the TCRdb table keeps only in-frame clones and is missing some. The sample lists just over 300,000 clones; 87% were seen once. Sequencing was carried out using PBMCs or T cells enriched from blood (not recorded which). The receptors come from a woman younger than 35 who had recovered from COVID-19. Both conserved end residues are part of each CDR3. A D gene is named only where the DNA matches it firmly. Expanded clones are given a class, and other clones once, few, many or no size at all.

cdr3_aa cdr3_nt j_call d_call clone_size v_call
CASSPREFSNEQFF TGTGCCAGCAGCCCCCGGGAATTTTCGAATGAGCAGTTCTTC TRBJ2-1 . . TRBV7-8
CASRMTGLFHPFGEQFF TGTGCCAGCAGGATGACAGGGCTCTTCCACCCTTTCGGTGAGCAGTTCTTC TRBJ2-1 TRBD1 . TRBV7-2
CASASLPVGGYEQYF TGCGCCAGCGCAAGTCTTCCGGTTGGAGGCTACGAGCAGTACTTC TRBJ2-7 . . TRBV5-1
CASSLNRGPGYTF TGTGCCAGCAGTTTAAACAGGGGGCCAGGCTACACCTTC TRBJ1-2 TRBD1 . TRBV28
CAGQGLSSYEQYF TGTGCCGGACAGGGACTAAGCTCCTACGAGCAGTACTTC TRBJ2-7 . once TRBV2
CAWSGGIQGVKNYGYTF TGTGCCTGGAGTGGAGGGATACAGGGAGTGAAGAACTATGGCTACACCTTC TRBJ1-2 . . TRBV30
CAWSAATGGWYQETQYF TGTGCCTGGAGCGCCGCGACGGGGGGATGGTACCAAGAGACCCAGTACTTC TRBJ2-5 TRBD2 . TRBV30
CASSPTRAGGRGDTQYF TGTGCCAGCAGCCCGACGAGGGCTGGCGGGAGGGGAGATACGCAGTATTTT TRBJ2-3 TRBD2 . TRBV7-8
CASIQPGTYEQYF TGTGCCAGCATCCAACCAGGGACTTACGAGCAGTACTTC TRBJ2-7 . . TRBV6-5
CASSLGTAAGHEQYF TGTGCCAGCAGCTTAGGGACAGCGGCCGGACACGAGCAGTACTTC TRBJ2-7 . . TRBV7-9
CASSLGLAGAELFF TGTGCCAGCAGCTTAGGACTAGCGGGGGCGGAGCTGTTTTTT TRBJ2-2 TRBD2 . TRBV7-2
CASSIRTGGVETQYF TGTGCCAGCAGCATCAGGACAGGGGGCGTAGAGACCCAGTACTTC TRBJ2-5 TRBD1 . TRBV5-6
CASSLGRLAGGPQFGQYF TGTGCCAGCAGCTTAGGAAGACTAGCGGGAGGACCGCAATTTGGGCAGTACTTC TRBJ2-7 TRBD2 . TRBV7-6
CASSAGLASFHEQFF TGTGCCAGCAGCGCGGGACTAGCGTCCTTCCATGAGCAGTTCTTC TRBJ2-1 TRBD2 once TRBV9
CASSDRNYGYTF TGTGCCAGTTCGGACAGAAACTATGGCTACACCTTC TRBJ1-2 . . TRBV19
CASSTGNTIYF TGTGCCAGCAGCACAGGAAACACCATATATTTT TRBJ1-3 . . TRBV12-3/TRBV12-4
CASSGTLGREAFF TGCGCCAGCAGCGGGACTCTCGGCCGTGAAGCTTTCTTT TRBJ1-1 . . TRBV4-3
CATSRSGASANEQFF TGTGCCACCAGCAGGAGCGGGGCCAGTGCAAATGAGCAGTTCTTC TRBJ2-1 TRBD2 . TRBV15
CASRKASGRYEQFF TGTGCCAGCAGGAAGGCTAGCGGGAGATATGAGCAGTTCTTC TRBJ2-1 TRBD2 . TRBV6-5
CAWTGTGGQFF TGTGCCTGGACCGGGACAGGGGGGCAGTTCTTC TRBJ2-1 TRBD1 . TRBV30
CASSVSGGYYNEQFF TGTGCCAGCTCCGTTTCAGGAGGGTACTACAATGAGCAGTTCTTC TRBJ2-1 . . TRBV18
CASRKTSGNPNEQFF TGTGCCAGCAGGAAAACTAGCGGTAACCCCAATGAGCAGTTCTTC TRBJ2-1 TRBD2 . TRBV2
CASSLYGAHYEQYF TGTGCCAGCAGTTTATATGGGGCTCACTACGAGCAGTACTTC TRBJ2-7 . . TRBV27
CASSLAYGFTGELFF TGTGCCAGCAGCTTAGCTTACGGTTTCACCGGGGAGCTGTTTTTT TRBJ2-2 . . TRBV7-2
CASSVSPGQGYNEQFF TGTGCCAGCAGCGTCAGTCCCGGACAGGGTTACAATGAGCAGTTCTTC TRBJ2-1 TRBD1 . TRBV9
CASTEGATGTEAFF TGTGCCAGCACCGAGGGGGCGACGGGCACTGAAGCTTTCTTT TRBJ1-1 TRBD1 . TRBV2
CASYYPAGYGETQYF TGTGCCAGCTATTACCCGGCAGGGTACGGAGAGACCCAGTACTTC TRBJ2-5 . . TRBV21-1
CASSLGQPYEQYF TGTGCCAGCAGCTTGGGACAGCCCTACGAGCAGTACTTC TRBJ2-7 TRBD1 . TRBV11-2
CATSSRWGRSNQPQHF TGTGCCACCAGCAGCCGATGGGGCAGAAGCAATCAGCCCCAGCATTTT TRBJ1-5 . . TRBV15
CSVTANSPLHF TGCAGTGTGACAGCAAATTCACCCCTCCACTTT TRBJ1-6 . . TRBV20-1
CASSLRTTTNEKLFF TGCGCCAGCAGCCTAAGGACTACAACTAATGAAAAACTGTTTTTT TRBJ1-4 . . TRBV4-1
CASSLPGWTSPLHF TGTGCCAGCAGTTTACCAGGGTGGACTTCACCCCTCCACTTT TRBJ1-6 . . TRBV28
CASSPGTGIRKGYGYTF TGTGCCAGCTCTCCTGGGACAGGGATACGCAAGGGGTATGGCTACACCTTC TRBJ1-2 TRBD1 . TRBV18
CASRDGTGNYNEQFF TGTGCCAGTAGGGACGGGACAGGGAACTACAATGAGCAGTTCTTC TRBJ2-1 TRBD1 . TRBV19
CASSFQTDNTEAFF TGTGCCAGCAGCTTCCAGACAGACAACACTGAAGCTTTCTTT TRBJ1-1 . . TRBV11-2
CSVEDRPYGYTF TGCAGCGTTGAAGACAGGCCCTATGGCTACACCTTC TRBJ1-2 . . TRBV29-1
CASSLKGGQAYGYTF TGTGCCAGCAGCTTAAAAGGGGGACAAGCCTATGGCTACACCTTC TRBJ1-2 . . TRBV7-6
CASSRGQGIHEQFF TGCGCCAGCAGCCGAGGACAGGGGATCCATGAGCAGTTCTTC TRBJ2-1 TRBD1 . TRBV4-3
CASSLRSIKYGYTF TGTGCCAGCAGCTTGAGAAGCATTAAGTATGGCTACACCTTC TRBJ1-2 . . TRBV5-8
CASSAYREADGYTF TGTGCCAGCAGCGCTTACCGGGAAGCCGATGGCTACACCTTC TRBJ1-2 . . TRBV7-2
CAISGGRASETQYF TGTGCCATCAGTGGGGGCAGGGCTTCGGAGACCCAGTACTTC TRBJ2-5 . . TRBV10-3